These T cell receptor beta chains were read from a single sample in a study of shared clonotypes between healthy human individuals. Measured with immunoSEQ multiplex PCR; TCRdb has only the in-frame clones, and not every one. The data show approximately 1,500,000 clones, with around 98% seen just once and approximately 0.45% held by the top ten. Sequencing used naive CD4+ T cells sorted from blood. The receptors were gathered from a man aged 30 to 39 in good health. CDR3s include the opening cysteine and the closing phenylalanine or tryptophan. D genes are given only for firm matches. The size entry is marked missing in some rows and otherwise reads once, few, many or a size class.

TRBJ2-1,TRBD2,-,TRBV18,TGTGCCAGCTCACCACGCGCTAGCGGGAGTAGGCGGTGGGGGGACAATGAGCAGTTCTTC,CASSPRASGSRRWGDNEQFF
TRBJ1-2,TRBD1,-,TRBV28,TGTGCCAGCAGTTATGACAGGGATAACTATGGCTACACCTTC,CASSYDRDNYGYTF
TRBJ2-3,-,once,TRBV7-9,TGTGCCAGCAGGCCCGCCCCCCCCTTCACAGATACGCAGTATTTT,CASRPAPPFTDTQYF
TRBJ1-2,-,-,TRBV11-2,TGTGCCAGCAGCTTAGGGCTTTCAGGACATCACACCTTC,CASSLGLSGHHTF
TRBJ1-3,-,-,TRBV20-1,TGCAGCGCGAATTTGCGGAACACCATATATTTT,CSANLRNTIYF
TRBJ2-7,-,-,TRBV19,TGTGCCAGTAGTATAAGGGGGTTTGACGACGAGCAGTACTTC,CASSIRGFDDEQYF
TRBJ1-5,-,-,TRBV19,TGTGCCAGTAGGGCAGGTGATCAGCCCCAGCATTTT,CASRAGDQPQHF
TRBJ2-2,TRBD1,-,TRBV5-1,TGCGCCAGCAGCTGGGACAGGGGGAACACCGGGGAGCTGTTTTTT,CASSWDRGNTGELFF
TRBJ1-1,-,once,TRBV27,TGTGCCAGCAGTACCAGACTTGGGTACGCTGAAGCTTTCTTT,CASSTRLGYAEAFF
TRBJ2-5,-,-,TRBV5-4,TGTGCCAGCAGCTTGGGGGGCAGATCCGCAGAGACCCAGTACTTC,CASSLGGRSAETQYF
TRBJ2-5,-,-,TRBV6-1,TGTGCCAGCAGTAAAACAGGTCCCCAAGAGACCCAGTACTTC,CASSKTGPQETQYF
TRBJ2-3,-,-,TRBV29-1,TGCAGCGTTAGAGGGACGTTCAGCACAGATACGCAGTATTTT,CSVRGTFSTDTQYF
TRBJ1-2,-,-,TRBV19,TGTGCCAGTAGTACCGGGACACGCGGATCGGGCTACACCTTC,CASSTGTRGSGYTF
TRBJ2-5,-,-,TRBV2,TGTGCCAGCAGCGAAGCTCAGTACCAAGAGACCCAGTACTTC,CASSEAQYQETQYF
TRBJ2-1,TRBD1,-,TRBV11-2,TGTGCCAGCAGCTTAGAGGGACAGGGGTACAATGAGCAGTTCTTC,CASSLEGQGYNEQFF
TRBJ1-1,-,-,TRBV29-1,TGCAGCGTTGTGGGGAGGCTAGGAGTAACTGAAGCTTTCTTT,CSVVGRLGVTEAFF
TRBJ2-7,TRBD1,-,TRBV4-3,TGCGCCAGCAGCCAAACAGGGGGTTACGAGCAGTACTTC,CASSQTGGYEQYF
TRBJ1-5,TRBD1,-,TRBV9,TGTGCCAGCAGCGTAGGGGACAGGAGGCCCCAGCATTTT,CASSVGDRRPQHF
TRBJ2-1,-,-,TRBV2,TGTGCCATCAGACCAAGCTCCTACAATGAGCAGTTCTTC,CAIRPSSYNEQFF
TRBJ2-2,-,-,TRBV28,TGTGCCAGCAGTTTTCAGGACAGCGAAACCGGGGAGCTGTTTTTT,CASSFQDSETGELFF
TRBJ1-5,-,-,TRBV6-1,TGTGCCAGCAGTGAAGCGTGGGAAGGGGGTAGGAGTCAGCCCCAGCATTTT,CASSEAWEGGRSQPQHF
TRBJ2-7,TRBD2,-,TRBV28,TGTGTCCCTCCTAGCGGGAGCTCCTACGAGCAGTACTTC,CVPPSGSSYEQYF
TRBJ2-3,-,once,TRBV28,TGTGCCAGCGTATCAGATACGCAGTATTTT,CASVSDTQYF
TRBJ1-4,-,-,TRBV6-5,TGTGCCAGCAGCTCGCAGGGAAATGAAAAACTGTTTTTT,CASSSQGNEKLFF
TRBJ1-3,-,-,TRBV29-1,TGCAGCGCCGCGTTCAGGGGAGGGATCCCAGGAAACACCATATATTTT,CSAAFRGGIPGNTIYF
TRBJ1-2,-,-,TRBV5-6,TGTGCCAGCAGTAGGGAGTACTATGGCTACACCTTC,CASSREYYGYTF
TRBJ2-5,TRBD1,-,TRBV5-1,TGCGCCAGCTCCCGGGACAGGGTAGAGACCCAGTACTTC,CASSRDRVETQYF
TRBJ2-7,TRBD2,-,TRBV5-1,TGCGCCAGCAGCTTGCCGGGAGGGATTAACGAGCAGTACTTC,CASSLPGGINEQYF
TRBJ2-7,-,-,TRBV5-6,TGTGCCAGCAGCTTGGAGGGTCGGTGGGGAACGCAGTACTTC,CASSLEGRWGTQYF
TRBJ2-2,-,-,TRBV4-2,TGTGCCAGCAGCCAAGAAGGGCCTTCCACCGGGGAGCTGTTTTTT,CASSQEGPSTGELFF
TRBJ2-5,TRBD2,-,TRBV7-7,TGTGCTAGCAGTAAAGGGCGGGGGGACCTTAAAGAGACCCAGTACTTC,CASSKGRGDLKETQYF
TRBJ2-1,TRBD1,-,TRBV14,TGTGCCAGCAGGCCGCTCCAGGGGGCCTCCTACAATGAGCAGTTCTTC,CASRPLQGASYNEQFF
TRBJ2-5,-,-,TRBV6-6,TGTGCCAGCAGTTACGGGGGAGAGACCCAGTACTTC,CASSYGGETQYF
TRBJ2-7,TRBD1,-,TRBV28,TGTGCCAGCAATCCCCGGGACAGGGTAACCTACGAGCAGTACTTC,CASNPRDRVTYEQYF
TRBJ2-7,TRBD1,-,TRBV29-1,TGCAGCGTAGCCCGACAGGGCCCCTACGAGCAGTACTTC,CSVARQGPYEQYF
TRBJ1-6,-,-,TRBV5-1,TGCGCCAGCAGCGAGGACCTAAATTCACCCCTCCACTTT,CASSEDLNSPLHF
TRBJ2-1,TRBD2,-,TRBV5-8,TGTGCCAGCAGTCACCGGGGCGGGAGCTCCTACAATGAGCAGTTCTTC,CASSHRGGSSYNEQFF
TRBJ2-7,TRBD1,-,TRBV27,TGTGCCAGCAGTTTATTGGGGACAGGGCCTAACGAGCAGTACTTC,CASSLLGTGPNEQYF
TRBJ2-1,-,-,TRBV7-8,TGTGCCAGCAGCTCCGAGTCAGGGTTCGGAGGTTCTCGGTGGAATGAGCAGTTCTTC,CASSSESGFGGSRWNEQFF
TRBJ2-7,TRBD2,-,TRBV7-2,TGTGCCAGCAGCCATGAGGGGCCAGCGGGAGCCCCCTACGAGCAGTACTTC,CASSHEGPAGAPYEQYF
TRBJ2-3,TRBD2,-,TRBV2,TGTGCCAGCCTTAGCGGGAGCACAGATACGCAGTATTTT,CASLSGSTDTQYF
TRBJ1-2,TRBD1,-,TRBV19,TGTGCCAGTAGTTTCATCGGACAGGGTTATGGCTACACCTTC,CASSFIGQGYGYTF
TRBJ2-7,-,-,TRBV2,TGTGCCAGTGTTAGGGAGTACGAGCAGTACTTC,CASVREYEQYF
TRBJ2-1,-,-,TRBV7-9,TGTGCCAGCAGCTTAGGCGGGGTGACCTACAATGAGCAGTTCTTC,CASSLGGVTYNEQFF
TRBJ1-2,-,-,TRBV29-1,TGCCTCGGTTTCGAGGTCAACTATGGCTACACCTTC,CLGFEVNYGYTF
TRBJ2-7,-,-,TRBV5-5,TGTGCCAGCAGCTTGGTGGCTGGAGCTTACGAGCAGTACTTC,CASSLVAGAYEQYF